A single sample gave rise to the 29 T cell receptor beta chains below, sequenced in a study of blood T cell repertoires in COVID-19. Repertoires were generated with immunoSEQ multiplex PCR, while TCRdb's copy carries only in-frame clones and drops some. The table shows about 260,000 clones, with 85% to 90% occurring only once. Sequenced material: peripheral blood. The source of these receptors is a woman under 40 with COVID-19, enrolled during active disease.

The genes are TRBV6-6 and TRBJ2-1, with 8 bases aligning to TRBD1. Germline V gene lookup returns CDR1 MNHNY and CDR2 SVGAGI (reference sequence). This CDR3 is 15 amino acids long. After removal of 6 bases from V and 9 bases from J, the junction contained 13 bases not matched to a gene. The CDR3 DNA reads as TGTGCCAGCAGACGGACAGGGTTATATGGTGGTGAGCAGTTCTTC. Translating it yields CASRRTGLYGGEQFF.

The chain joins TRBV30 to TRBJ2-5; TRBD2 aligns across 12 bases. Trimming cost V 2 bases and J 5 bases; bases outside gene matches: 6. The germline gives CDR1 GTSNPN, CDR2 SVGIG (reference sequence). The length of the CDR3 is 15 residues. This CDR3 is CAWSRRTSGMETQYF. DNA of the CDR3: TGTGCCTGGAGTCGTAGGACTAGCGGGATGGAGACCCAGTACTTC.

V is TRBV6-4 and J is TRBJ2-1, with a weak D call TRBD2 (6 bases). V dropped 8 bases and J dropped 6 bases, with 23 bases sitting between them. The CDR3 extends over 16 amino acids. Germline lookup yields CDR1 MRHNA and CDR2 SNTAGT. The CDR3 DNA sequence: TGTGCCAGCTGGAGGGTTTTTAGCGGAGAAGGCAATGAGCAGTTCTTC. It specifies CASWRVFSGEGNEQFF.

The rearrangement joins TRBV29-1 to TRBJ1-1; 9 bases align to TRBD1. V was clipped by 7 bases and J by 8 bases; unmatched bases: 8. The CDR3 length is 12 residues. Germline values: CDR1 SQVTM, CDR2 ANQGSEA. The CDR3 spells CSAAGQGREAFF. For the CDR3, the DNA is TGCAGCGCAGCCGGACAGGGGCGCGAAGCTTTCTTT.

The chain uses TRBV20-1 and TRBJ2-7; D is unresolved. The CDR3 covers 10 residues. V was cut by 3 bases and J by 7 bases, with 7 bases left in between. CDR1 DFQATT and CDR2 SNEGSKA come from the germline V gene (reference sequence). The CDR3 DNA follows: TGCAGTGCTAGGGCCCCTGAGCAGTACTTC. Its translation: CSARAPEQYF.

The chain uses TRBV11-2 and TRBJ2-3, with 7 bases that match TRBD1. V lost 1 base to trimming and J lost 4 bases; unmatched junction nucleotides: 5. This CDR3 has 15 amino acids. Germline V gives CDR1 SGHAT, CDR2 FQNNGV. This chain's CDR3 is CASSLGQGRSDTQYF. The DNA of the CDR3 is TGTGCCAGCAGCTTAGGACAGGGCAGATCAGATACGCAGTATTTT.

The chain joins TRBV24-1 to TRBJ2-1; 7 bases fit TRBD1. There are 15 residues in the CDR3. The germline V gene has CDR1 KGHDR and CDR2 SFDVKD. With 0 bases clipped from V and 4 bases from J, the junction kept 2 bases outside the gene matches. The CDR3 DNA is TGTGCCACCAGTGATTTGGGCAGGGGGTACAATGAGCAGTTCTTC. Translation: CATSDLGRGYNEQFF.

The chain is built from TRBV6-6 and TRBJ2-7, with D possibly TRBD2 on 5 matching bases. Germline assignment: CDR1 MNHNY and CDR2 SVGAGI (reference sequence). V gave up 8 bases and J gave up 2 bases, with 13 bases separating them. CDR3 size: 13 residues. CDR3 in amino acids: CASGEGITYEQYF. The CDR3 DNA reads TGTGCCAGCGGAGAGGGAATAACCTACGAGCAGTACTTC.

The chain recombines TRBV5-1 with TRBJ1-1, with TRBD1 as a possible D gene (5 bases). The CDR3 totals 12 residues. Germline V CDR1 and CDR2: SGHRS, YFSETQ. Trimming took 2 bases from V and 10 from J, leaving 12 bases between them. Here the CDR3 DNA reads TGCGCCAGCAGCTTCCAAGGGGAGGGAGCTTTCTTT. This codes for CASSFQGEGAFF. Variable domain in full (rest from reference TRBV5-1 and TRBJ1-1): KAGVTQTPRYLIKTRGQQVTLSCSPISGHRSVSWYQQTPGQGLQFLFEYFSETQRNKGNFPGRFSGRQFSNSRSEMNVSTLELGDSALYLCASSFQGEGAFFGQGTRLTVV.

The rearrangement joins TRBV6-5 to TRBJ1-3; D not certain. V lost 6 bases, J lost 3 bases, and 18 bases lay in between. The germline gives CDR1 MNHEY, CDR2 SVGAGI. The CDR3 sequence is 16 residues long. The CDR3 loop is CASSYGPSGSGNTIYF. The CDR3, as DNA: TGTGCCAGCAGCTACGGACCTAGCGGTAGTGGAAACACCATATATTTT.

This chain uses TRBV24-1 with TRBJ2-2; the match to TRBD1 covers 7 bases. V was pared by 1 base and J by 5 bases, with 3 bases of the junction left unmatched. Germline loops: CDR1 KGHDR, CDR2 SFDVKD. The CDR3 is 15 residues long. The CDR3 DNA sequence: TGTGCCACCAGTGATTTAACAGGGGAAACCGGGGAGCTGTTTTTT. Translated, it gives CATSDLTGETGELFF.

V usage is TRBV28 and J usage is TRBJ2-1; 7 bases are shared with TRBD2. This CDR3 is 12 amino acids long. The germline gives CDR1 MDHEN, CDR2 SYDVKM. V lost 6 bases, J lost 13 bases, and 9 bases stayed unmatched. The CDR3 loop is CASSSLGTTQFF. The CDR3 bases are TGTGCCAGCAGCTCTCTAGGGACTACCCAGTTCTTC.

The V and J genes are TRBV6-5 and TRBJ1-5; TRBD1 might be the D (6 bases). There are 16 residues in the CDR3. Germline V gives CDR1 MNHEY, CDR2 SVGAGI. The V end lost 4 bases, the J end lost 3 bases, and 16 bases lay between the germline ends. The CDR3 loop is CASSSRQGSFNQPQHF. The DNA of the CDR3 is TGTGCCAGCAGTTCCCGCCAGGGGTCTTTCAATCAGCCCCAGCATTTT.

CDR3 nucleotide sequence: TGCGCCAGCAGCTTGGAAGGGGGCGCTGGCTATGGCTACACCTTC. It yields the protein CASSLEGGAGYGYTF. The chain has TRBV5-1 and TRBJ1-2, with 7 bases aligning to TRBD1. The trim removed 0 bases at V and 4 bases at J, leaving 6 bases unmatched. The CDR3 has 15 residues. CDR1 and CDR2 (germline): SGHRS, YFSETQ.

This clone was observed a single time. This chain joins TRBV18 and TRBJ1-1; D is possibly TRBD1 (6 bases). The V end lost 5 bases, the J end lost 0 bases, and 7 bases lay between the germline ends. The CDR3 runs 13 residues. Germline CDR1 reads KGHSH; CDR2 reads LQKENI. The CDR3 protein is CASSGTLNTEAFF. DNA of the CDR3: TGTGCCAGCTCAGGGACACTGAACACTGAAGCTTTCTTT.

The chain combines TRBV5-4 with TRBJ1-1, with D tentatively TRBD1 (6 bases). The CDR3 length is 11 residues. Trimming pared 4 bases from V and 11 bases from J, leaving 12 bases between. Germline V CDR1 and CDR2: SGHNT, YYREEE (reference sequence). Here the CDR3 reads CASSLQGDAFF. The CDR3 nucleotides read TGTGCCAGCAGCCTACAGGGAGACGCTTTCTTT.

A single count supports this clone. The rearrangement links TRBV7-9 to TRBJ1-1; D gene uncertain. The V gene lost 5 bases and the J gene lost 0 bases, with 13 bases spanning the gap. This CDR3 has 15 amino acids. The V gene's germline CDR1 is SEHNR and CDR2 FQNEAQ (reference sequence). CDR3 amino acids: CASSPQEPVNTEAFF. The CDR3 nucleotides read TGTGCCAGCAGCCCCCAAGAACCAGTGAACACTGAAGCTTTCTTT. The variable domain in full, with the rest retrieved from reference TRBV7-9 and TRBJ1-1, is DTGVSQNPRHKITKRGQNVTFRCDPISEHNRLYWYRQTLGQGPEFLTYFQNEAQLEKSRLLSDRFSAERPKGSFSTLEIQRTEQGDSAMYLCASSPQEPVNTEAFFGQGTRLTVV.

The rearrangement joins TRBV2 to TRBJ1-1; D is perhaps TRBD1 (5 bases). The CDR3 has 11 residues. Germline-derived CDR1 and CDR2 are SNHLY and FYNNEI. In DNA form, the CDR3 reads TGTATACAGGTTATGAACACTGAAGCTTTCTTT. Encoded protein: CIQVMNTEAFF.

CDR3 nucleotide sequence: TGTGCCAGCAGCCGGGACAGGGGTAATCAGCCCCAGCATTTT. Translated, it gives CASSRDRGNQPQHF. The genes are TRBV28 and TRBJ1-5, with 10 bases identical to TRBD1. V lost 6 bases and J lost 4; bases outside the gene matches: 3. This CDR3 spans 14 amino acids. CDR1 MDHEN and CDR2 SYDVKM come from the germline V gene. Drawing the rest from reference TRBV28 and TRBJ1-5, the complete variable domain is DVKVTQSSRYLVKRTGEKVFLECVQDMDHENMFWYRQDPGLGLRLIYFSYDVKMKEKGDIPEGYSVSREKKERFSLILESASTNQTSMYLCASSRDRGNQPQHFGDGTRLSIL.

This sequence joins TRBV6-5 and TRBJ1-3; D is undetermined. The CDR3 totals 11 residues. CDR1 is MNHEY, CDR2 SVGAGI, per germline. Trimming left V 7 bases short and J 9 bases short, with 10 bases between. The CDR3 nucleotides are TGTGCCAGCACTCGGGGAGGCACCATATATTTT. The encoded protein is CASTRGGTIYF.

This clone was recorded once. The chain employs TRBV5-4 and TRBJ2-3; D gene ambiguous. The CDR3 sequence is 11 residues long. The germline gives CDR1 SGHNT, CDR2 YYREEE (reference sequence). V was cut by 7 bases and J by 5 bases, with 8 bases left in between. In DNA, the CDR3 is TGTGCCAGCGGAGTAATAGATACGCAGTATTTT. It yields the protein CASGVIDTQYF.

CDR3 protein: CASSLSRPANEQFF. For the CDR3, the DNA is TGTGCCAGCAGCTTATCCAGGCCTGCCAATGAGCAGTTCTTC. The chain combines TRBV11-2 with TRBJ2-1; D not certain. Trimming shortened V by 2 bases and J by 6 bases, and 11 bases separated the two germline ends. Per the germline V gene, CDR1 is SGHAT and CDR2 is FQNNGV. The CDR3 spans 14 residues.

This chain links TRBV5-4 with TRBJ1-2; D not certain. The ends were cut back, 0 bases at V and 3 bases at J, with 6 bases in the middle. The CDR3 has 13 amino acids. The germline V gene has CDR1 SGHNT and CDR2 YYREEE (reference sequence). As DNA, the CDR3 is TGTGCCAGCAGCTTGGGGCAGTACTATGGCTACACCTTC. This codes for CASSLGQYYGYTF.

The chain employs TRBV5-6 and TRBJ2-7, with 8 bases lining up with TRBD1. V lost 1 base and J lost 0; bases outside the gene matches: 3. Germline CDR1 reads SGHDT; CDR2 reads YYEEEE. The CDR3 has 15 residues. The CDR3 spells CASSLWDRLSYEQYF. CDR3 nucleotide sequence: TGTGCCAGCAGCTTGTGGGACAGGCTCTCCTACGAGCAGTACTTC.

The genes are TRBV5-8 and TRBJ2-1; 8 positions match TRBD2. This CDR3 contains 17 residues. V lost 0 bases, J lost 4 bases, and 9 bases stayed unmatched. Germline lookup yields CDR1 SGHTS and CDR2 YDEGEE. This CDR3 reads CASSLAILAGSYNEQFF. In DNA, the CDR3 is TGTGCCAGCAGCTTGGCCATTTTAGCGGGAAGTTACAATGAGCAGTTCTTC.

The rearrangement links TRBV7-3 to TRBJ2-7; D might be TRBD2 (6 bases). The CDR3 runs to 14 residues. Germline V gene lookup returns CDR1 SGHTA and CDR2 FQGTGA. The V gene lost 2 bases and the J gene lost 8 bases, with 16 bases spanning the gap. The CDR3 DNA sequence: TGTGCCAGCAGCTTAGGAGGGAGAGAAACGAAGCAGTACTTC. Protein product: CASSLGGRETKQYF.

This chain links TRBV2 with TRBJ2-5; no firm D call. The germline gives CDR1 SNHLY, CDR2 FYNNEI. The CDR3 is 12 residues long. V was shortened by 9 bases and J by 1 base, with 9 bases between the two germline ends. The CDR3 region has the DNA TGTGCCAGTTGTCCTAGCCAAGAGACCCAGTACTTC. Translated: CASCPSQETQYF.

V and J are TRBV27 and TRBJ2-7, with 10 bases matching TRBD2. The germline CDR1 and CDR2 sequences are MNHEY and SMNVEV (reference sequence). The CDR3 covers 16 residues. V shed 5 bases, J shed 4 bases, and the junction held 11 bases outside the gene matches. CDR3 DNA: TGTGCCAGCAGTCTTAGCGGGAGGCCCAGGGCGTACGAGCAGTACTTC. It is translated as CASSLSGRPRAYEQYF.

A note on this clone: This CDR3 is also generated by other DNA sequences in the sample. The J gene is TRBJ2-5, the V gene TRBV12-3 or TRBV12-4; D gene ambiguous. CDR3 size: 11 residues. V lost 3 bases, J lost 5 bases, and 4 bases lay in between. In DNA, the CDR3 is TGTGCCAGCAGTTTGCGGGAGACCCAGTACTTC. The encoded protein is CASSLRETQYF.